This is a list of T cell receptor beta chains from one sample in a study of shared clonotypes between healthy human individuals. Measured with immunoSEQ multiplex PCR; TCRdb has only the in-frame clones, and not every one. The table lists hundreds of thousands of clones, approximately 79% of them singletons. Input material: memory CD4+ T cells sorted from blood. These receptors all stem from a woman aged 30 to 39 in good health. Both conserved end residues are part of each CDR3. A D gene is named only where the DNA matches it firmly. Rows may omit the clone size; those that give it use once, few, many or a size class.

J gene | D gene | V gene | clone size | CDR3 DNA | CDR3 protein
TRBJ2-1 | TRBD2 | TRBV2 | - | TGTGCCAGCATCCCCCTAGCGGGAGACAATGAGCAGTTCTTC | CASIPLAGDNEQFF
TRBJ2-3 | TRBD2 | TRBV11-2 | - | TGTGCCAGCAGCTTTCTAGCGGGAGCCTCGGCGGGCACAGATACGCAGTATTTT | CASSFLAGASAGTDTQYF
TRBJ1-2 | - | TRBV19 | - | TGTGCCAGTAGTATCGGGCAGGACACAGCTAACTATGGCTACACCTTC | CASSIGQDTANYGYTF
TRBJ1-2 | TRBD1 | TRBV27 | - | TGTGCCAGCAGTCCGGCGGCAGGGGGAGACTATGGCTACACCTTC | CASSPAAGGDYGYTF
TRBJ2-3 | - | TRBV5-1 | few | TGCGCCAGCAGCCCATGGAACGGGGGCACAGATACGCAGTATTTT | CASSPWNGGTDTQYF
TRBJ1-2 | - | TRBV6-5 | once | TGTGCCAGCAGGGATGGCCGCCTTAACTATGGCTACACCTTC | CASRDGRLNYGYTF
TRBJ1-1 | - | TRBV14 | once | TGTGCCAGCAGCCAAGAAACTTACACTGAAGCTTTCTTT | CASSQETYTEAFF
TRBJ2-6 | - | TRBV6-5 | - | TGTGCCACCTTGACGGCGACCTCTGGGGCCAACGTCCTGACTTTC | CATLTATSGANVLTF
TRBJ1-2 | TRBD1 | TRBV10-2 | - | TGCGCCAGCAGGTCCGGGACAGCCTATGGCTACACCTTC | CASRSGTAYGYTF
TRBJ2-3 | - | TRBV7-3 | once | TGTGCCAGCAGCTTAGGGGGAAAAGATACGCAGTATTTT | CASSLGGKDTQYF
TRBJ2-7 | - | TRBV6-5 | - | TGTGCCAGCAGAGTCCCAGGGAGCTCCTACGAGCAGTACTTC | CASRVPGSSYEQYF
TRBJ2-1 | TRBD1 | TRBV2 | - | TGTGCCAGCGGAAGGGACAGTTACAATGAGCAGTTCTTC | CASGRDSYNEQFF
TRBJ1-5 | - | TRBV11-2 | - | TGTGCCAGCAGCTCCGGGACGTTCGATCAGCCCCAGCATTTT | CASSSGTFDQPQHF
TRBJ2-7 | TRBD1 | TRBV18 | - | TGTGCCAGCTCACCACCGACCGGGACAGCCTACGAGCAGTACTTC | CASSPPTGTAYEQYF
TRBJ1-5 | - | TRBV2 | many | TGTGCCAGCAATCTCCAGGGATCTAATCAGCCCCAGCATTTT | CASNLQGSNQPQHF
TRBJ1-3 | - | TRBV30 | few | TGTGCCTGGGGGGGACGGTCCTCTGGAAACACCATATATTTT | CAWGGRSSGNTIYF
TRBJ1-4 | - | TRBV20-1 | - | TGCAGTGCGGAGCTAGACGAAAAACTGTTTTTT | CSAELDEKLFF
TRBJ2-5 | - | TRBV10-1 | - | TGCGCCAGCAGTCATACGGACCAAGAGACCCAGTACTTC | CASSHTDQETQYF
TRBJ1-1 | - | TRBV12-5 | - | TGTGCTAGTGGTTTAGGACGTAGCAACACTGAAGCTTTCTTT | CASGLGRSNTEAFF
TRBJ1-2 | - | TRBV5-1 | once | TGCGCCAGCAGCGCGACCCTGGACAGTAGGGGTGGCGGCTACACCTTC | CASSATLDSRGGGYTF
TRBJ1-4 | - | TRBV9 | few | TGTGCCAGCAGCGTAGAGGGTCTGTCTAATGAAAAACTGTTTTTT | CASSVEGLSNEKLFF
TRBJ2-2 | TRBD1 | TRBV5-1 | - | TGCGCCAGCAGGACCGGGACAGGATCGAACACCGGGGAGCTGTTTTTT | CASRTGTGSNTGELFF
TRBJ1-2 | - | TRBV28 | - | TGTGCCAGCACCTCCCTACCGCCCGCAGCCTATGGCTACACCTTC | CASTSLPPAAYGYTF
TRBJ1-5 | - | TRBV28 | - | TGTGCCAGCAGTTTACAAATCCATAGCAATCAGCCCCAGCATTTT | CASSLQIHSNQPQHF
TRBJ2-1 | - | TRBV6-5 | - | TGTGCCAGCAGTTACTCGATCGGGGGCAATGAGCAGTTCTTC | CASSYSIGGNEQFF
TRBJ1-1 | - | TRBV5-1 | - | TGCGCCAGCAGCTTGCAGGTAGAAGGAACTGAAGCTTTCTTT | CASSLQVEGTEAFF
TRBJ2-7 | - | TRBV21-1 | - | TGTGCCAGCAGCAGGGCAATTTTCCTCGAGCAGTACTTC | CASSRAIFLEQYF
TRBJ2-2 | - | TRBV15 | - | TGTGCCACCAGCAGAGATCGGTGGCGCGGTACAGGCGGGGAGCTGTTTTTT | CATSRDRWRGTGGELFF